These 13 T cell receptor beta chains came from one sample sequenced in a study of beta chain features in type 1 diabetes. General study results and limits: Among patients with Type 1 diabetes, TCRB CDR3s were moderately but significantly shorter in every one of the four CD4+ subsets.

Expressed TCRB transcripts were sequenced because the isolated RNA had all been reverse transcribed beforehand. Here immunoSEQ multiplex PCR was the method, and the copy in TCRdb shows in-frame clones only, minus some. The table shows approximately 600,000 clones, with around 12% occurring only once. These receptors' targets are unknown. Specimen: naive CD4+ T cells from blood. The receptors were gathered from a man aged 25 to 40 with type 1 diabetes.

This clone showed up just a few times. DNA of the CDR3: TGTGCCAGCAGCTTGTCCCGGGACAGGGGAGGAGGACTAGAGACCCAGTACTTC. Its translation: CASSLSRDRGGGLETQYF. J is TRBJ2-5 and V is TRBV7-9; TRBD1 matches at 10 bases. Unmatched junction bases numbered 14, after V lost 3 bases and J lost 4 bases. CDR1 is SEHNR, CDR2 FQNEAQ, per germline (reference sequence). CDR3 length: 18 amino acids.

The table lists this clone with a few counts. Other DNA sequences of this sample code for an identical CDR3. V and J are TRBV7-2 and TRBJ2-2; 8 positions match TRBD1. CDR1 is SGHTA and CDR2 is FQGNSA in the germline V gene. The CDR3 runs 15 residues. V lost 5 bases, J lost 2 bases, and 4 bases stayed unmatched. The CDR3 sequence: CASSPGQGNTGELFF. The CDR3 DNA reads TGTGCCAGCAGCCCCGGACAGGGTAACACCGGGGAGCTGTTTTTT. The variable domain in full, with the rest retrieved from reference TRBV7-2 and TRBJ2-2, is GAGVSQSPSNKVTEKGKDVELRCDPISGHTALYWYRQSLGQGLEFLIYFQGNSAPDKSGLPSDRFSAERTGGSVSTLTIQRTQQEDSAVYLCASSPGQGNTGELFFGEGSRLTVL.

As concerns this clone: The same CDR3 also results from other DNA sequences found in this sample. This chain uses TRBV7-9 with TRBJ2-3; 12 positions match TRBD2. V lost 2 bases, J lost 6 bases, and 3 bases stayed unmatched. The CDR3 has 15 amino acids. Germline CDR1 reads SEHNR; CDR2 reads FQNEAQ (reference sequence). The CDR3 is CASSLTSGGPDTQYF. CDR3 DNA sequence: TGTGCCAGCAGCTTAACTAGCGGGGGGCCGGATACGCAGTATTTT.

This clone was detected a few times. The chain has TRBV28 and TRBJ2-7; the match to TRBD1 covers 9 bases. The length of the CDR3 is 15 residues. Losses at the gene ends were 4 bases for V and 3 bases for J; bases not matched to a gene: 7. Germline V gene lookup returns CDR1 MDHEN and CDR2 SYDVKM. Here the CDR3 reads CASSSEGTGNYEQYF. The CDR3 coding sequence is TGTGCCAGCAGTTCGGAGGGGACAGGGAACTACGAGCAGTACTTC.

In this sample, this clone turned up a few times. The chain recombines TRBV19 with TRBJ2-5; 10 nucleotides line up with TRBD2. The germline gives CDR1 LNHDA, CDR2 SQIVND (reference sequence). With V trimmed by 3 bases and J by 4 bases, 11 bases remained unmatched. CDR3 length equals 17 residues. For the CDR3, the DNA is TGTGCCAGTAGTATCGTCTTAGCGGGGGGCCATGGAGAGACCCAGTACTTC. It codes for CASSIVLAGGHGETQYF.

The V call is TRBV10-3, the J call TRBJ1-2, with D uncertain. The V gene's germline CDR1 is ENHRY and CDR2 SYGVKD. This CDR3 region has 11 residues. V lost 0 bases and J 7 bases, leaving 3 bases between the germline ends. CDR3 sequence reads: CAISESRGYTF. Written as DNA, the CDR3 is TGTGCCATCAGTGAGTCTCGTGGCTACACCTTC.

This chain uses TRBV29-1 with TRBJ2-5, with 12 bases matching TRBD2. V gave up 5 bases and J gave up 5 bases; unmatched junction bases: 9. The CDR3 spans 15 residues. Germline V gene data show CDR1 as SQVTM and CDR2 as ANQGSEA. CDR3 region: CSVTRLAGAGETQYF. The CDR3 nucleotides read TGCAGCGTTACTCGACTAGCGGGGGCCGGGGAGACCCAGTACTTC.

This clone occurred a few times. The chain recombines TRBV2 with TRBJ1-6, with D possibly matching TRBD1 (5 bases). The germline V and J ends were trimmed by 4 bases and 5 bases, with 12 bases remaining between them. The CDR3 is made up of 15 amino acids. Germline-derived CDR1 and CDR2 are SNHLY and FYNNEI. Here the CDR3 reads CASSVGTGDNSPLHF. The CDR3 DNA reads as TGTGCCAGCAGTGTGGGGACGGGAGATAATTCACCCCTCCACTTT.

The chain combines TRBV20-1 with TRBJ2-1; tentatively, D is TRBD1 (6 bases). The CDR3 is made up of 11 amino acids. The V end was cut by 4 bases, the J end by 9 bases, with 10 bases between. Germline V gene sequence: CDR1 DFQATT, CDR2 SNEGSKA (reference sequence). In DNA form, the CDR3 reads TGCAGTGCTACCCGACAGGTTGAGCAGTTCTTC. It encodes CSATRQVEQFF.

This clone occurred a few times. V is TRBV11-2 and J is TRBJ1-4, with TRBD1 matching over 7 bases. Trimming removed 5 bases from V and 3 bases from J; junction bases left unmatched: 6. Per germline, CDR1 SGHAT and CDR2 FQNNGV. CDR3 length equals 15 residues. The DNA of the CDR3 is TGTGCCAGCAGCCGGCCCGGGACAGCTAATGAAAAACTGTTTTTT. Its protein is CASSRPGTANEKLFF.

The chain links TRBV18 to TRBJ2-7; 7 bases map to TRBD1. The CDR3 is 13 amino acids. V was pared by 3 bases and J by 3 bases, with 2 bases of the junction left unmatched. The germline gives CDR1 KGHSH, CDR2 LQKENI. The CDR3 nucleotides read TGTGCCAGCTCACCTAGGACAGGCTACGAGCAGTACTTC. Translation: CASSPRTGYEQYF.

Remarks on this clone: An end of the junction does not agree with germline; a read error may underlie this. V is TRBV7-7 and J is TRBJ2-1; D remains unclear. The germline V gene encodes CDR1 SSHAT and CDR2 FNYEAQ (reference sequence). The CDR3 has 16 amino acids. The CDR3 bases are TGTGCTAGCAGCTTAGATGCCGGGCGTAAAATGAATGAGCAGTTCTTC. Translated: CASSLDAGRKMNEQFF. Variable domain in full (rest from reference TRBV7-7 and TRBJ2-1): GAGVSQSPRYKVTKRGQDVTLRCDPISSHATLYWYQQALGQGPEFLTYFNYEAQPDKSGLPSDRFSAERPEGSISTLTIQRTEQRDSAMYRCASSLDAGRKMNEQFFGPGTRLTVL.

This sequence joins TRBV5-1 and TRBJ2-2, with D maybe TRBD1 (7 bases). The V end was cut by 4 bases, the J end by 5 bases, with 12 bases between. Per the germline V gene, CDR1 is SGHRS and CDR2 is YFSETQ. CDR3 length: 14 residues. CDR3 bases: TGCGCCAGCAGCCCCCAGGGGGGAACCGGGGAGCTGTTTTTT. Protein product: CASSPQGGTGELFF.